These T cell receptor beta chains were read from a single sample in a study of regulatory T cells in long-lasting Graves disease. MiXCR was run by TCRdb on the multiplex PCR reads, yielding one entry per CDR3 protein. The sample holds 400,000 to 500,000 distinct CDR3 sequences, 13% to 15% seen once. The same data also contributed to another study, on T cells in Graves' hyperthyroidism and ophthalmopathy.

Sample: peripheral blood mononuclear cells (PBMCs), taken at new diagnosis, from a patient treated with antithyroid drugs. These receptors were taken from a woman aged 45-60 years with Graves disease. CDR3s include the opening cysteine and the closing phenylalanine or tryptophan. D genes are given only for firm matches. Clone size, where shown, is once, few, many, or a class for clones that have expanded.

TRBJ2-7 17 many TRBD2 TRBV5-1 CASSLANGLAGGYEQYF TGCGCCAGCAGCTTGGCCAACGGGCTAGCGGGAGGCTACGAGCAGTACTTC
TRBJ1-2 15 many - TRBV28 CASSLRRAGSYGYTF TGTGCCAGCAGTTTAAGGCGGGCGGGTAGCTATGGCTACACCTTC
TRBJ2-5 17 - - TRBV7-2 CASSPLPVQGLGETQYF TGTGCCAGCAGCCCCCTCCCGGTACAGGGTCTGGGAGAGACCCAGTACTTC
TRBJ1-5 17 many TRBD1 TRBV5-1 CASSHGQGEDSNQPQHF TGCGCCAGCAGCCACGGGCAGGGGGAGGATAGCAATCAGCCCCAGCATTTT
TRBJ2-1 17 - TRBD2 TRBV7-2 CASSPRGAGGPGGEQFF TGTGCCAGCAGCCCTCGGGGAGCGGGAGGGCCGGGTGGTGAGCAGTTCTTC
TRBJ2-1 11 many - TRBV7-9 CASSTYNEQFF TGTGCCAGCAGTACCTACAATGAGCAGTTCTTC
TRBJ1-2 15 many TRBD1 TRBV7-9 CASSSGTGGDRGYTF TGTGCCAGCAGCTCGGGGACAGGGGGGGACAGAGGCTACACCTTC
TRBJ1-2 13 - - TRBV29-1 CSVEDRVLGGYTF TGCAGCGTTGAAGATCGCGTATTAGGTGGCTACACCTTC
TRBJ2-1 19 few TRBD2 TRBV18 CASSTIPDALAGENNEQFF TGTGCCAGCTCCACCATCCCTGACGCTCTAGCGGGAGAAAACAATGAGCAGTTCTTC
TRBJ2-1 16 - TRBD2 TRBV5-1 CASSLDRLAGYNEQFF TGCGCCAGCAGCTTGGACAGACTAGCGGGGTACAATGAGCAGTTCTTC
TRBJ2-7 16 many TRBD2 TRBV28 CASSLIPSGSVHEQYF TGTGCCAGCAGTTTAATCCCTAGCGGGAGCGTCCACGAGCAGTACTTC
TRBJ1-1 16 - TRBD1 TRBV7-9 CASSLSQGVRDTEAFF TGTGCCAGCAGCTTATCTCAGGGGGTGCGGGACACTGAAGCTTTCTTT
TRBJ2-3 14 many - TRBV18 CASEADSSTDTQYF TGTGCCAGCGAGGCTGACAGTAGCACAGATACGCAGTATTTT
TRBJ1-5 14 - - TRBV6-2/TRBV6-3 CASSFDRLNQPQHF TGTGCCAGCAGTTTTGACAGACTCAATCAGCCCCAGCATTTT
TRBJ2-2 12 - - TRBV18 CASSRFAGELFF TGTGCCAGCTCACGATTTGCCGGGGAGCTGTTTTTT
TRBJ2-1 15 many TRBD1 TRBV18 CASSPWGQDYNEQFF TGTGCCAGCTCACCATGGGGACAGGACTACAATGAGCAGTTCTTC
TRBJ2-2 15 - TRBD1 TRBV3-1 CASSQQQGVAGELFF TGTGCCAGCAGCCAGCAACAGGGGGTCGCCGGGGAGCTGTTTTTT
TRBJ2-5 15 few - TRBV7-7 CASSLGGTNQETQYF TGTGCCAGCAGCTTGGGTGGGACAAACCAAGAGACCCAGTACTTC
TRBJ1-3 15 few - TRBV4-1 CASSQVGRSGNTIYF TGCGCCAGCAGCCAAGTAGGGAGATCTGGAAACACCATATATTTT
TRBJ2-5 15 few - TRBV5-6 CASSYPGHGGETQYF TGTGCCAGCAGCTACCCGGGACACGGTGGAGAGACCCAGTACTTC
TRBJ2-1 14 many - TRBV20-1 CSASPGYPYNEQFF TGCAGTGCTAGTCCGGGGTACCCCTACAATGAGCAGTTCTTC
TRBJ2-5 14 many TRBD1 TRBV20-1 CSAELGQGEETQYF TGCAGTGCGGAACTCGGACAGGGGGAAGAGACCCAGTACTTC
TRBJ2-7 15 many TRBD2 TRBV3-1 CASSQDASGSYEQYF TGTGCCAGCAGCCAAGATGCTAGCGGATCCTACGAGCAGTACTTC
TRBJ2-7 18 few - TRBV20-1 CSASIPSRQRVGPYEQYF TGCAGTGCTAGTATCCCCTCCCGACAACGGGTGGGCCCCTACGAGCAGTACTTC
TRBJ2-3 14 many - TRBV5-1 CASSTGQIGDTQYF TGCGCCAGCAGCACTGGACAGATCGGAGATACGCAGTATTTT
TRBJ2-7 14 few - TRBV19 CASSMTTGGYEQYF TGTGCCAGTAGTATGACTACTGGGGGCTACGAGCAGTACTTC
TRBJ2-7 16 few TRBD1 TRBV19 CARTGGKTGGDYEQYF TGTGCCAGAACGGGGGGAAAGACAGGGGGCGACTACGAGCAGTACTTC
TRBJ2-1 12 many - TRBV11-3 CASSLRGSEQFF TGTGCCAGCAGCTTAAGGGGAAGTGAGCAGTTCTTC
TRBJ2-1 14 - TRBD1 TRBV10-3 CAISGTGIQDEQFF TGTGCCATCAGTGGGACAGGGATCCAGGATGAGCAGTTCTTC
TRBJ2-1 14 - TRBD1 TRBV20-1 CSARFRDRDNEQFF TGCAGTGCTAGATTCCGGGACAGGGACAATGAGCAGTTCTTC
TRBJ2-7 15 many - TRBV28 CASSYPTTRGYEQYF TGTGCCAGCAGTTACCCGACAACCAGGGGCTACGAGCAGTACTTC
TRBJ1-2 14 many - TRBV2 CASLRTSTDYGYTF TGTGCCAGCCTGAGGACCAGCACAGACTATGGCTACACCTTC
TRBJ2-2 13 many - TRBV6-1 CASRGDNTGELFF TGTGCCAGCAGGGGGGACAACACCGGGGAGCTGTTTTTT
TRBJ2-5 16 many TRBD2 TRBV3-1 CASSQGLAGLQETQYF TGTGCCAGCAGCCAGGGACTAGCGGGACTCCAAGAGACCCAGTACTTC
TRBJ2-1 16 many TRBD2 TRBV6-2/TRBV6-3 CASSYSAGGTYNEQFF TGTGCCAGCAGTTACTCCGCGGGAGGGACCTACAATGAGCAGTTCTTC
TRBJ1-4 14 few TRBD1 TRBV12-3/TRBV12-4 CASSFGTGDEKLFF TGTGCCAGCAGTTTCGGGACAGGGGATGAAAAACTGTTTTTT
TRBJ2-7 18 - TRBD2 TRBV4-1 CASSQVVIAGEGFHEQYF TGCGCCAGCAGCCAAGTGGTAATAGCGGGAGAAGGTTTTCACGAGCAGTACTTC
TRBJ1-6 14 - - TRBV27 CASSRPGVSSPLHF TGTGCCAGCAGCCGGCCCGGAGTGAGTTCACCCCTCCACTTT
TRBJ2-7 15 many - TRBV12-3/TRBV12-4 CASSLTGTTAYEQYF TGTGCCAGCAGCCTCACCGGGACAACTGCCTACGAGCAGTACTTC
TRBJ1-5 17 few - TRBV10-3 CAISESIRVGSDQPQHF TGTGCCATCAGTGAGTCGATCAGGGTAGGTTCGGATCAGCCCCAGCATTTT
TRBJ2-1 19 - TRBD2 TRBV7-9 CASSGGLAGGYDHTNEQFF TGTGCCAGCAGCGGGGGACTAGCGGGGGGGTACGACCATACAAATGAGCAGTTCTTC
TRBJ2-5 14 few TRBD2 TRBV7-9 CASSLSGTKETQYF TGTGCCAGCAGCTTATCCGGGACTAAAGAGACCCAGTACTTC